This T cell receptor (beta chain) was obtained from a study of blood T cell repertoires in COVID-19. Whole-study context: The samples span acute and convalescent COVID-19 from the United States, Italy and Spain.

V was pared by 5 bases and J by 0 bases, with 13 bases between. The germline CDR1 and CDR2 sequences are MNHEY and SMNVEV (reference sequence). This CDR3 spans 15 amino acids. Authors' processing steps: Reference gene primer amplification gave estimated nucleated cell counts. TCRdb's table, derived via immunoSEQ multiplex PCR, lists solely in-frame clones and lacks some. Clonal size and the V and J genes are those of that table, whereas D and trimming came from the DNA. Counted here are about 36,000 clones, around 85% occurring once; the ten biggest clones make up around 5%. This clonotype was obtained from a man aged 50-60 years with active COVID-19. The chain carries TRBV27 and TRBJ1-1; possible D gene TRBD1, 6 bases. Input material: peripheral blood. The chain's CDR3 is CASSARDTLNTEAFF. CDR3 DNA: TGTGCCAGCAGTGCCCGGGACACCCTGAACACTGAAGCTTTCTTT.